This T cell receptor (beta chain) stems from a study of cytomegalovirus exposure and HLA in healthy donors. Trimming left V 6 bases short and J 3 bases short, with 9 bases between. The CDR3 loop spans 11 amino acids. The germline V gene encodes CDR1 DFQATT and CDR2 SNEGSKA (reference sequence). The primer mix had 60 Vbeta and 13 Jbeta primers. This table comes from immunoSEQ multiplex PCR, and its TCRdb copy is limited to in-frame clones, with some not included. This sample's clone table lists 140,000 to 150,000 clones. The V gene is TRBV20-1, the J gene TRBJ2-7; D remains ambiguous. The specimen sequenced was PBMCs. The receptor's source is a male donor in good health and CMV-seronegative. The CDR3 DNA sequence: TGCAGTGCCCCTTTGTACTACGAGCAGTACTTC. Translated, it gives CSAPLYYEQYF.